A selection of T cell receptor beta chains follows, all from one sample in a study of blood T cell repertoires in COVID-19. Some clones are missing from TCRdb's copy, which holds only in-frame ones; the method was immunoSEQ multiplex PCR. The table shows approximately 190,000 clones, with over 80% occurring only once. The material sequenced was peripheral blood. The receptors shown here come from a woman in her 40s with acute or convalescent COVID-19. The CDR3 runs from the conserved cysteine through the conserved F or W. A D gene is named only where the DNA matches it firmly. Rows give clone size only sometimes, using once, few, many, or a class for an expanded clone.

J gene	clone size	V gene	D gene	CDR3 protein	CDR3 DNA
TRBJ1-1	few	TRBV5-1	-	CASSPALGGGRAEAFF	TGCGCCAGCAGCCCCGCGCTCGGGGGGGGGCGGGCTGAAGCTTTCTTT
TRBJ2-5	-	TRBV18	-	CASAVGAEQETQYF	TGTGCCAGCGCAGTAGGAGCGGAGCAAGAGACCCAGTACTTC
TRBJ1-6	-	TRBV28	TRBD1	CASSPLTGTNSPLHF	TGTGCCAGCAGCCCTCTGACAGGGACCAATTCACCCCTCCACTTT
TRBJ2-7	-	TRBV28	TRBD2	CASSRGTSGRTYEQYF	TGTGCCAGCAGTCGCGGGACTAGCGGGCGAACCTACGAGCAGTACTTC
TRBJ1-5	-	TRBV15	-	CATSRGLSPQPQHF	TGTGCCACCAGCAGAGGTTTGAGTCCCCAGCCCCAGCATTTT
TRBJ1-2	-	TRBV5-1	TRBD1	CASSPTGTNYGYTF	TGCGCCAGCAGCCCGACAGGGACTAACTATGGCTACACCTTC
TRBJ2-1	-	TRBV6-5	TRBD2	CASSSAGGGYNEQFF	TGTGCCAGCAGTTCAGCGGGGGGGGGATACAATGAGCAGTTCTTC
TRBJ2-1	-	TRBV19	TRBD1	CASSRYPGQGLDEQFF	TGTGCCAGTAGTCGATACCCGGGACAGGGTCTCGATGAGCAGTTCTTC
TRBJ2-1	-	TRBV5-1	-	CASSKLAGSSYNEQFF	TGCGCCAGCAGCAAACTGGCGGGAAGCTCCTACAATGAGCAGTTCTTC
TRBJ1-1	-	TRBV13	-	CASSGGMNTEAFF	TGTGCCAGCAGCGGGGGGATGAACACTGAAGCTTTCTTT
TRBJ2-7	-	TRBV11-2	-	CASSFGGTGEQYF	TGTGCCAGCAGCTTTGGGGGGACGGGGGAGCAGTACTTC
TRBJ2-3	-	TRBV7-3	-	CASSLSGGTDTQYF	TGTGCCAGCAGCTTAAGCGGGGGCACAGATACGCAGTATTTT
TRBJ1-4	-	TRBV7-9	TRBD1	CASSRDRSNEKLFF	TGTGCCAGCAGCCGGGACAGATCTAATGAAAAACTGTTTTTT
TRBJ1-5	-	TRBV7-2	-	CASTLTPDQPQHF	TGTGCCAGCACCCTGACACCGGATCAGCCCCAGCATTTT
TRBJ2-7	-	TRBV5-4	-	CASSVNPRAGGSSYEQYF	TGTGCCAGCAGCGTGAACCCCCGCGCTGGAGGTAGCTCCTACGAGCAGTACTTC
TRBJ1-3	-	TRBV19	TRBD1	CATSDRGANWAGNTIYF	TGTGCCACCTCGGACAGGGGTGCCAATTGGGCTGGAAACACCATATATTTT
TRBJ2-2	few	TRBV6-5	-	CASQRGNTGELFF	TGTGCCAGTCAACGGGGAAACACCGGGGAGCTGTTTTTT
TRBJ2-7	-	TRBV27	-	CASSLRVSSYEQYF	TGTGCCAGCAGTTTGAGGGTAAGCTCCTACGAGCAGTACTTC
TRBJ1-1	-	TRBV29-1	-	CSVGLSGDTEAFF	TGCAGCGTGGGACTATCGGGGGACACTGAAGCTTTCTTT
TRBJ2-1	-	TRBV6-5	-	CASSYSPATEQFF	TGTGCCAGCAGTTATTCCCCCGCGACAGAGCAGTTCTTC
TRBJ2-7	-	TRBV7-2	TRBD2	CASRPGLAGIGEQYF	TGTGCCAGCAGACCTGGACTAGCGGGGATCGGTGAGCAGTACTTC
TRBJ2-1	-	TRBV6-6	-	CASSYVWGQHNEQFF	TGTGCCAGCAGTTACGTCTGGGGCCAACACAATGAGCAGTTCTTC
TRBJ2-3	-	TRBV24-1	-	CATSDFGGTGRANTQYF	TGTGCCACCAGTGATTTCGGAGGGACGGGAAGAGCAAATACGCAGTATTTT
TRBJ2-7	-	TRBV4-2	TRBD2	CASSPIPGQRERDEQYF	TGTGCCAGCAGCCCGATCCCGGGTCAGCGGGAGCGAGACGAGCAGTACTTC
TRBJ1-1	-	TRBV30	-	CAWERLTEAFF	TGTGCCTGGGAGCGTCTAACTGAAGCTTTCTTT
TRBJ2-1	-	TRBV19	TRBD2	CASSITGVAGDSYNEQFF	TGTGCCAGTAGTATAACGGGCGTGGCGGGAGATTCCTACAATGAGCAGTTCTTC
TRBJ1-6	-	TRBV11-2	TRBD1	CASSPGQGHSPLHF	TGTGCCAGCAGCCCGGGACAGGGACATTCACCCCTCCACTTT
TRBJ2-7	-	TRBV28	-	CASSSSYRGGEQYF	TGTGCCAGCAGTTCCAGCTACAGAGGGGGCGAGCAGTACTTC
TRBJ2-3	-	TRBV30	TRBD2	CAWRDIGLAGAFGAQYF	TGTGCCTGGAGGGATATTGGACTAGCGGGGGCGTTTGGGGCGCAGTATTTT
TRBJ2-5	-	TRBV27	-	CASSKEGVETQYF	TGTGCCAGCAGTAAGGAGGGAGTGGAGACCCAGTACTTC
TRBJ1-5	-	TRBV6-5	-	CASSSRVGQPQHF	TGTGCCAGCAGTTCCAGGGTCGGGCAGCCCCAGCATTTT
TRBJ2-1	-	TRBV3-1/TRBV3-2	TRBD2	CASSKRTSGRGGEQFF	TGTGCCAGCAGCAAGAGGACTAGCGGGAGAGGAGGGGAGCAGTTCTTC
TRBJ1-6	few	TRBV24-1	TRBD1	CATSDLRRGRVFSCSPLHF	TGTGCCACCAGTGATTTGCGGAGGGGGCGCGTCTTTTCGTGTTCACCCCTCCACTTT
TRBJ1-2	-	TRBV5-1	-	CASSPTDSHYGYTF	TGCGCCAGCAGCCCTACGGACAGTCACTATGGCTACACCTTC
TRBJ2-5	-	TRBV2	-	CASRDDRQETQYF	TGTGCCAGCAGAGACGACAGGCAAGAGACCCAGTACTTC
TRBJ2-1	-	TRBV5-4	TRBD2	CANSAGTSYNEQFF	TGTGCCAACTCAGCGGGAACCTCCTACAATGAGCAGTTCTTC